This T cell receptor beta chain emerged from a study of blood T cell repertoires in COVID-19. Study context: The samples span acute and convalescent COVID-19 from the United States, Italy and Spain. Sources were T cells, B-cell-depleted T cells, or PBMCs; the material itself was cDNA or gDNA.

Seattle patients were enrolled while actively infected and followed longitudinally. The CDR3 sequence is 15 residues long. Germline trimming cut 6 bases from V and 3 bases from J; bases unmatched to any gene: 4. The germline V gene has CDR1 SNHLY and CDR2 FYNNEI. Under the authors' procedure: Cell counts per sample came from amplifying reference gene primers. The table came from immunoSEQ multiplex PCR; TCRdb's copy has only in-frame clones and leaves some out. V and J calls and clone size are those listed in that table; D and trimming were worked out from the DNA. The table lists approximately 500,000 clones, around nine tenths of them singletons.

This clonotype was sampled from a woman in her 50s with COVID-19, enrolled during active disease. The sample comprised peripheral blood. This chain joins TRBV2 and TRBJ2-3, with 12 positions matching TRBD2. In DNA form, the CDR3 reads TGTGCCAGCAGGCTAGCGGGGGGGCGTACAGATACGCAGTATTTT. It encodes CASRLAGGRTDTQYF.